The 9 T cell receptor beta chains in this list originate from one sample, sequenced in a study of T-cell reconstitution after alpha-beta-depleted transplantation in children. As it was prepared, the TCRbeta library received unique molecular identifiers. TCRdb reprocessed the PCR reads with MiXCR, giving one entry per CDR3 protein. The repertoire holds about 500,000 distinct CDR3 sequences, with over 25% as singletons. The sample here was PBMCs from the stem cell graft donor, taken from the stem cell graft. The source of these receptors is a human donor who donated a stem cell graft to a child with aplastic anemia.

This chain links TRBV11-2 with TRBJ1-1, with unresolved D. The CDR3 runs 14 residues. CDR1 and CDR2 (germline): SGHAT, FQNNGV. Deletions cut 5 bases from V and 1 base from J, with 11 bases between. CDR3 bases: TGTGCCAGCAGCCTCACCACAACGAACACTGAAGCTTTCTTT. It encodes CASSLTTTNTEAFF.

V is TRBV12-3 or TRBV12-4 and J is TRBJ2-3, with D perhaps TRBD2 (6 bases). Deletions cut 5 bases from V and 6 bases from J, with 12 bases between. CDR3 length: 13 residues. Here the CDR3 reads CASSPGGIDTQYF. The DNA for the CDR3 is TGTGCCAGCAGTCCCGGAGGGATCGATACGCAGTATTTT.

The J gene is TRBJ1-2, the V gene TRBV6-1; 7 bases line up with TRBD1. Germline V CDR1 and CDR2: MNHNS, SASEGT. The CDR3 totals 14 residues. V lost 7 bases, J lost 2 bases, and 7 bases stayed unmatched. The CDR3 region is CASNRQGVNYGYTF. The CDR3 DNA follows: TGTGCCAGCAACAGACAGGGAGTCAACTATGGCTACACCTTC.

This clonotype was seen more than once but under ten times. The chain couples TRBV18 to TRBJ1-1; D unclear. Trimming took off 2 bases at V and 0 bases at J, with 13 bases between the two ends. Germline values: CDR1 KGHSH, CDR2 LQKENI. The CDR3 totals 16 residues. The CDR3 bases are TGTGCCAGCTCACCAACCCAGGCAGGTATGAACACTGAAGCTTTCTTT. It encodes CASSPTQAGMNTEAFF. Full variable domain (outside the CDR3, taken from reference TRBV18 and TRBJ1-1): NAGVMQNPRHLVRRRGQEARLRCSPMKGHSHVYWYRQLPEEGLKFMVYLQKENIIDESGMPKERFSAEFPKEGPSILRIQQVVRGDSAAYFCASSPTQAGMNTEAFFGQGTRLTVV.

CDR3 sequence: CASSGRDRNTEAFF. Here the CDR3 DNA reads TGTGCCAGCAGTGGCCGGGACAGGAACACTGAAGCTTTCTTT. The rearrangement links TRBV25-1 to TRBJ1-1; TRBD1 matches 7 bases. V shed 4 bases, J shed 1 base, and the junction held 3 bases outside the gene matches. This CDR3 comprises 14 residues. Germline V gene sequence: CDR1 MGHDK, CDR2 SYGVNS.

The J gene is TRBJ2-6, the V gene TRBV28; TRBD1 matches 8 bases. The V gene end was trimmed by 5 bases and the J gene end by 3 bases; junction bases not matched to a gene: 3. CDR3 length: 15 residues. The germline V gene has CDR1 MDHEN and CDR2 SYDVKM. In DNA, the CDR3 is TGTGCCAGCAGTGCCAGGGGGCGTGGGGCCAACGTCCTGACTTTC. Protein product: CASSARGRGANVLTF.

The chain carries TRBV6-5 and TRBJ2-5, with D possibly TRBD1 on 7 matching bases. From germline, CDR1 is MNHEY and CDR2 SVGAGI. Deletions cut 0 bases from V and 3 bases from J, with 11 bases between. This CDR3 spans 15 amino acids. CDR3 amino acids: CASSYSGRGEETQYF. The CDR3 bases are TGTGCCAGCAGTTACTCGGGCAGGGGGGAAGAGACCCAGTACTTC.

This clonotype was picked up a small number of times. The J gene is TRBJ2-1, the V gene TRBV4-1; a weak D match, TRBD2 (6 bases). Germline V gene sequence: CDR1 MGHRA, CDR2 YSYEKL. The V gene lost 2 bases and the J gene lost 0 bases, with 11 bases spanning the gap. This CDR3 comprises 16 residues. CDR3: CASSQYETSSYNEQFF. DNA of the CDR3: TGCGCCAGCAGCCAATATGAGACTAGCTCCTACAATGAGCAGTTCTTC.

This clonotype was observed a single time. The chain uses TRBV15 and TRBJ2-3, with a weak D call TRBD2 (6 bases). The CDR3 covers 16 residues. Germline-derived CDR1 and CDR2 are LNHNV and YYDKDF (reference sequence). V was pared by 1 base and J by 0 bases, with 11 bases between. CDR3 in amino acids: CATSRGGGVSTDTQYF. DNA for the CDR3: TGTGCCACCAGCAGAGGAGGAGGGGTGAGCACAGATACGCAGTATTTT.